The entry below describes one T cell receptor (beta chain). This clonotype has a count of ten or more. It has no known antigen specificity. No per-base quality is available; no much larger clone lies one base away. The record originates from a study of molecular identifiers for immune sequencing clone quantification listed by TCRdb under 2018. Study-level background: In a replicate experiment, RNA from around 20,000 or 100,000 naive CD8 T cells was split into five aliquots, four of which were sequenced. CD8 T cells were used in a methods study to benchmark molecular-identifier clustering-based TCR repertoire sequencing (MIDCIRS) and TCR RNA copy counting. What the authors observed across the whole study: Clones above 20 RNA copies held over 99% of molecules in CMV-specific effector cells but under 1% in naive cells. The naive libraries included spiked-in Jurkat TCR RNA (around 10 copies' worth), and this RNA is not part of the donor repertoire. Identical TCR molecules sharing a barcode could cause highly expanded clone sizes to be underestimated. When barcode sub-clustering was omitted, TCR diversity was inflated by chimeric consensus sequences, with chimeras reaching as high as 47%. A single cell's worth of spiked-in Jurkat TCR RNA was reported detectable even among one million naive CD8 T cells. Around 2.9 recovered TCR RNA copies per cell were obtained by modeling, versus about 9.7 by digital PCR, implying a capture efficiency of roughly 32%.

V and J are trimmed by 5 bases and 5 bases, and the gene matches miss 5 bases of the junction. The CDR1 and CDR2 encoded by the germline V gene are MNHEY and SVGEGT. The CDR3, cysteine through phenylalanine, is 15 amino acids long. Only CDR3 DNA is held: 45 bases, read in frame from base 1. Libraries of naive CD8 T cells were built from around 20,000 to 990,000 sorted cells, with 10%, 30% or 50% of the purified RNA used. Naive CD8 T cells, defined as CD8+CD4-CCR7+CD45RA+, were FACS-sorted into RLT Plus buffer on a BD FACSAria II. To test detection sensitivity, Jurkat RNA equal to about nine TCR copies was added to samples of 20,000-1,000,000 naive CD8 T cells. CD8 T cells were enriched using RosetteSep CD8+ T Cell Enrichment Cocktail and Ficoll-Paque, and the enriched cells then underwent ACK red cell lysis. Receptors were amplified or captured by PCR. Sequenced using an Illumina HiSeq 4000. Bulk TCR libraries were made following a previously described method, with the TCR primers given in Table S5. The Qiagen AllPrep DNA/RNA kit was used to purify total RNA. Reads from multiple sequencing runs of the same library were pooled before analysis. The authors' analysis ran thus. Only reads with exact TCR constant sequence were kept, trimmed to 150 nt, and grouped by their 12-nt molecular barcodes. Reads in each barcode group were sub-clustered using a 15% Levenshtein threshold, and a quality-weighted consensus sequence was built for each RNA molecule. Non-functional sequences were removed, as were lower-count sequences one edit away from another. On the basis of fitting two negative binomial distributions, barcode sub-clusters with fewer than 20% of the maximum read count were discarded. TCRdb trimmed the raw reads at Q25, called clones with MiXCR and kept productive beta chains. Merged by CDR3 protein, the rows form single entries marked with the most common genes and DNA. TCRdb, not the original authors, processed these V and J calls. Present in this sample are about 640,000 distinct CDR3 sequences, just under 20% of which were seen just once. The ten largest account for 0.75% to 0.95% of the sample.

Recombination joined TRBV6-2 or TRBV6-3 with TRBJ1-4; 10 bases in the middle match TRBD1. Sequencing was performed on naive CD8+ T cells from blood, with Jurkat cell RNA spiked in. The meaning of the sample's cell subset or site label: FACS-sorted CD8+CD4-CCR7+CD45RA+ naive T cells. This sequence was found in a human donor in good health. Some libraries in this study had Jurkat cell RNA spiked in. The base sequence is TGTGCCAGCAGTGCGGGACAGGGGCCGAATGAAAAACTGTTTTTT. It specifies CASSAGQGPNEKLFF.